This TCR beta chain was observed in a study of blood T cell repertoires in COVID-19. The CDR3 runs to 13 residues. The V gene lost 3 bases and the J gene lost 7 bases, with 10 bases spanning the gap. Looked up from germline, CDR1 is MNHNS and CDR2 is SASEGT. As processed by the authors: Reference gene primer amplification gave estimated nucleated cell counts. The assay was immunoSEQ multiplex PCR, and TCRdb's table has in-frame clones only and misses some. For V, J and clone size, that table is used; D and trimming come from the DNA. The top ten hold approximately 5.6% of the sample, which has 200,000 to 250,000 clones, 75% to 85% seen once.

Sequenced: peripheral blood. This chain uses TRBV6-1 with TRBJ1-5; D ambiguous. The clonotype was recovered from a woman aged 65 to 85 with COVID-19, enrolled during active disease. The CDR3 DNA is TGTGCCAGCAGTGAGGAGGGTAGGCAGCCCCAGCATTTT. As protein: CASSEEGRQPQHF.